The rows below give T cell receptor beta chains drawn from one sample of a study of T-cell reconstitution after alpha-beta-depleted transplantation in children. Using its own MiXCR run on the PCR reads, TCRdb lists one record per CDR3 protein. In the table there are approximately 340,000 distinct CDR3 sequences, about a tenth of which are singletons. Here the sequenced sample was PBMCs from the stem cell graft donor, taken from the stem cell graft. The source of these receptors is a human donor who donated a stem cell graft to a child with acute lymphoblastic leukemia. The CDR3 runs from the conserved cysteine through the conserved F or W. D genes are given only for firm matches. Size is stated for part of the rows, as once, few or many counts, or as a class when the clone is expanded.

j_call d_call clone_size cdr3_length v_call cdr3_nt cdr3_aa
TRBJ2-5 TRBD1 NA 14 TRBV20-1 TGCAGTGCCAGCCGGGACAGGGGCGGAGAGACCCAGTACTTC CSASRDRGGETQYF
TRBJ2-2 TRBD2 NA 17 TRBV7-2 TGTGCCAGCAGGCCTACTCCCGGGAGGGTGAACACCGGGGAGCTGTTTTTT CASRPTPGRVNTGELFF
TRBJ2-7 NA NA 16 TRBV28 TGTGCCAGCAGTCCAGAGTCCGAGGCAGGTCCCTACGAGCAGTACTTC CASSPESEAGPYEQYF
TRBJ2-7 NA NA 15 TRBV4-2 TGTGCCAGCAGCCAAGAGCAGGAGGGTTCCTACGAGCAGTACTTC CASSQEQEGSYEQYF
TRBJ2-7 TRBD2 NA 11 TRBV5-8 TGTGCCAGCAGCTACGGACTAGCAGCGTACTTC CASSYGLAAYF
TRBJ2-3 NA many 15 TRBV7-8 TGTGCCAGCAGCTTAGTAGGCTCAGGCACAGATACGCAGTATTTT CASSLVGSGTDTQYF
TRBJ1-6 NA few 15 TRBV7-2 TGTGCCAGCAGCTTAGAACCCAGGGCCAATTCACCCCTCCACTTT CASSLEPRANSPLHF
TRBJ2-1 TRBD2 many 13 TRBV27 TGTGCCAGCAGTTTGGGACTAGGAAATGAGCAGTTCTTC CASSLGLGNEQFF
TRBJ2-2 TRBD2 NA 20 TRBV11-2 TGTGCCAGCAGCTTAGAGCTACCGGGACTAGCGGGAGGCAACACCGGGGAGCTGTTTTTT CASSLELPGLAGGNTGELFF
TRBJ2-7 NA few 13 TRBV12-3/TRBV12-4 TGTGCCAGCGGGGTCGGGTGGGCCTACGAGCAGTACTTC CASGVGWAYEQYF
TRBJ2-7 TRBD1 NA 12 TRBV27 TGTGCCAGCAGTCTGGACAGGGTCGAGCAGTACTTC CASSLDRVEQYF
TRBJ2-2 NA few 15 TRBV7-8 TGTGCCAGCAGCTCCAGGGAGCCCTACACCGGGGAGCTGTTTTTT CASSSREPYTGELFF
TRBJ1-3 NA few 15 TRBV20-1 TGCAGTGCTAGATTGACAGAGTTGTCTGGAAACACCATATATTTT CSARLTELSGNTIYF
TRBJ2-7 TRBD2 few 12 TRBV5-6 TGTGCCAGCAGGGCGGGAGCTGAGGAGAGGTACTTC CASRAGAEERYF
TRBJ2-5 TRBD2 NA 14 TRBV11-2 TGTGCCAGCAGCTTACTGCTAGCGGGGAAGACCCAGTACTTC CASSLLLAGKTQYF
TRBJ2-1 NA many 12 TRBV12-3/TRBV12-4 TGTGCCAGCAGTTTGGTGGAGGGTGAGCAGTTCTTC CASSLVEGEQFF
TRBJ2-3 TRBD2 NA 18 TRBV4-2 TGTGCCAGCAGCCAAGGCCCCCTGGGGCTAGCGGTCACAGATACGCAGTATTTT CASSQGPLGLAVTDTQYF
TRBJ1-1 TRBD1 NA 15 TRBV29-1 TGCAGCGTTGAAGGGGACAGGGGGCTAAACACTGAAGCTTTCTTT CSVEGDRGLNTEAFF
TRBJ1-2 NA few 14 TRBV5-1 TGCGCCAGCAGCTTGGCCCTGGACCAGAATGGCTACACCTTC CASSLALDQNGYTF
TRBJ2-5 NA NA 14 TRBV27 TGTGCCAGCAGTCCGGGACTCCCCGGGGAGACCCAGTACTTC CASSPGLPGETQYF
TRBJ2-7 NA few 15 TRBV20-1 TGCAGTGCTAGGGCCCCTTTTCGGGAACCCTACGAGCAGTACTTC CSARAPFREPYEQYF
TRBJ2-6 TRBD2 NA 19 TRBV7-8 TGTGCCAGCAGCTTCCCCATGGCGGGAGGGCCATCTGGGGCCAACGTCCTGACTTTC CASSFPMAGGPSGANVLTF
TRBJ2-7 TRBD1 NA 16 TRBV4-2 TGTGCCAGCAGCCAAGATGGGACAGGGTCGGCCTACGAGCAGTACTTC CASSQDGTGSAYEQYF
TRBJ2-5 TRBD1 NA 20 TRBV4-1 TGCGCCAGCAGCCAGTGGGACAGGGGGCGCCTCCTTGCGGGAGGGAAGACCCAGTACTTC CASSQWDRGRLLAGGKTQYF
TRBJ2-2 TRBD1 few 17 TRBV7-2 TGTGCCAGCAGCAACTTAGGGACAGGGAAAGACACCGGGGAGCTGTTTTTT CASSNLGTGKDTGELFF
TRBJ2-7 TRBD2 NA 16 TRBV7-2 TGTGCCAGCAGCCCACTAGGGAGGCGGGAGTCCTACGAGCAGTACTTC CASSPLGRRESYEQYF
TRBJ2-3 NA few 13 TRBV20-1 TGCAGTGCTAGGGACTATTTCTCAGATACGCAGTATTTT CSARDYFSDTQYF
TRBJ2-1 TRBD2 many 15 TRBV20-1 TGCAGTGCTTGGACTACTAGCGGACCCTACAATGAGCAGTTCTTC CSAWTTSGPYNEQFF
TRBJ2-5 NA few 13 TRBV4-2 TGTGCCAGCAGCCCTTTCGGGGGAGAGACCCAGTACTTC CASSPFGGETQYF
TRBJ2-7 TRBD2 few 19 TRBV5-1 TGCGCCAGCAGCTTGAGGACTAGCGGAGCCCTACTTCAGGCCTACGAGCAGTACTTC CASSLRTSGALLQAYEQYF
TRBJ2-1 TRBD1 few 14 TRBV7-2 TGTGCCAGCAGGTCCGGGACAGGGAACAATGAGCAGTTCTTC CASRSGTGNNEQFF
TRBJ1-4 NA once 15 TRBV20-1 TGCAGTGCTCCCTACCGGTGGGGAACTAATGAAAAACTGTTTTTT CSAPYRWGTNEKLFF
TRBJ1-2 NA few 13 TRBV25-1 TGTGCCAGCAGTGAATTAGGGGGGTATGGCTACACCTTC CASSELGGYGYTF
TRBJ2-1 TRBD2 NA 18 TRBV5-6 TGTGCCAGCAGCTTGGGGGTCTGGCGGGCTAGCGGGAGGAATGAGCAGTTCTTC CASSLGVWRASGRNEQFF
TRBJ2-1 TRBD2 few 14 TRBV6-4 TGTGCCAGCAAACCCGGGACTAGCGGCAATGAGCAGTTCTTC CASKPGTSGNEQFF
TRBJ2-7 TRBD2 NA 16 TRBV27 TGTGCCAGCAGTTTGCAACTTGCGGGAGGGCCCTACGAGCAGTACTTC CASSLQLAGGPYEQYF
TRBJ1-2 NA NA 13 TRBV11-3 TGTGCCAGCAGTAAAAAGGGATCGAGGGGCTACACCTTC CASSKKGSRGYTF
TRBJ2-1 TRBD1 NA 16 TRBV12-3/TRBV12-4 TGTGCCAGCAAAAACGAAGGGGGCCTGTTGGTCGATGAGCAGTTCTTC CASKNEGGLLVDEQFF
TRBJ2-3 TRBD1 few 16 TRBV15 TGTGCCACCAGCAGAGAGGGACAGGGGGCCTCAGATACGCAGTATTTT CATSREGQGASDTQYF
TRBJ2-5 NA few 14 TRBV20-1 TGCAGTGCTAGAGATCGAGTCTTCCAAGAGACCCAGTACTTC CSARDRVFQETQYF
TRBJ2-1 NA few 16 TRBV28 TGTGCCAGCAGTGTTCGGGGCGGCGACAACCACAATGAGCAGTTCTTC CASSVRGGDNHNEQFF
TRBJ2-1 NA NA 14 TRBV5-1 TGCGCCAGCAGCTTGGCCGGCAGGGGAAATGAGCAGTTCTTC CASSLAGRGNEQFF
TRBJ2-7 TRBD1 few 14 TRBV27 TGTGCCAGCAGCCCGACAGGGGTGAACTACGAGCAGTACTTC CASSPTGVNYEQYF
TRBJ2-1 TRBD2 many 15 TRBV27 TGTGCCAGCAACACCCGGGCGGGAGGGCCCAGTGAGCAGTTCTTC CASNTRAGGPSEQFF
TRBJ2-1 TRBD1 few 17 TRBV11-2 TGTGCCAGCAGCAAACCCCTAACAGGGGGCCCAGGTAATGAGCAGTTCTTC CASSKPLTGGPGNEQFF
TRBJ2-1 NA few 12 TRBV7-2 TGTGCCAGCAGCTGGTTAAGCAATGAGCAGTTCTTC CASSWLSNEQFF
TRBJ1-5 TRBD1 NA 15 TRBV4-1 TGCGCCAGCAGCCCCCGGGACAGGGACACTCAGCCCCAGCATTTT CASSPRDRDTQPQHF
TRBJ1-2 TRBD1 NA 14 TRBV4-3 TGCGCCAGCAGCCGAGGGGACAGGCGATATGGCTACACCTTC CASSRGDRRYGYTF
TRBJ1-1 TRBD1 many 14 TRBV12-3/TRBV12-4 TGTGCCAGCAGTAGCCCAGGGGGCGGGTCTGAAGCTTTCTTT CASSSPGGGSEAFF
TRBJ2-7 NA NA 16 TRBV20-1 TGCAGTGCTAGAGATATTTCAGAGAAGGAGACCTACGAGCAGTACTTC CSARDISEKETYEQYF
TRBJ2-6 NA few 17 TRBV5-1 TGCGCCAGCAGCCTCCACAACTTACCCTCTGGGGCCAACGTCCTGACTTTC CASSLHNLPSGANVLTF
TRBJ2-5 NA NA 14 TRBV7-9 TGTGCCAGCAGCTTAGGGTCAGACCAAGAGACCCAGTACTTC CASSLGSDQETQYF
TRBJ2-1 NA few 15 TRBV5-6 TGTGCCAGCAGCCTCTACAGGGATGACTACAATGAGCAGTTCTTC CASSLYRDDYNEQFF